The source of this T cell receptor (beta chain) is a study of T-cell memory formation after mild COVID-19. Germline assignment: CDR1 MNHEY and CDR2 SVGAGI. Trimming removed 0 bases at V and 2 bases at J, with 14 bases between. The CDR3 is 17 amino acids. Employing constant-segment primers, 5'RACE generated TCR alpha and TCR beta cDNA libraries bearing sample barcodes and UMIs. TCRdb passed the 5' RACE reads through MiXCR, listing each CDR3 protein once. Among about 470,000 distinct CDR3 sequences listed, 20% to 30% were seen once. Details on this clonotype: Its antigen is unknown.

Whole-study findings and limits: Clones contracting over day 15 to 85 were CD4/CD8 balanced, with later expanders leaning CD4+. Largely, contracting CD4+ clones fell within CM and EM, and contracting CD8+ clones within EMRA.

The chain uses TRBV6-5 and TRBJ2-1; tentative D call: TRBD2 (6 bases). The origin of this receptor is an adult woman who had mild COVID-19 (a few samples of this study predate the infection). Cell type and time point are not known. The specimen sequenced was PBMCs or a T cell subset sorted from them (not recorded which). The CDR3 nucleotides are TGTGCCAGCAGTTACTCGGGTAGCGGAAAGCCCTACAATGAGCAGTTCTTC. Translating gives CASSYSGSGKPYNEQFF.